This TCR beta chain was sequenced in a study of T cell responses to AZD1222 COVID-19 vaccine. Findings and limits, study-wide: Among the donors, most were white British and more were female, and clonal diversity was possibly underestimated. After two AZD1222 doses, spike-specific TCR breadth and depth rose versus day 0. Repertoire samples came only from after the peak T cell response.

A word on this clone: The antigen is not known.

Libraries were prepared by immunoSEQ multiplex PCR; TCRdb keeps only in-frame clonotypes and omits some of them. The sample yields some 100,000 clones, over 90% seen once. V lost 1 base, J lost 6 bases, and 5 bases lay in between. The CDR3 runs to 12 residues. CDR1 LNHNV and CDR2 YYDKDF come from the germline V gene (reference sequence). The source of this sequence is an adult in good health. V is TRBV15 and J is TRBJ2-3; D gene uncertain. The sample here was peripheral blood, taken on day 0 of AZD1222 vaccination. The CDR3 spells CATSRVRDTQYF. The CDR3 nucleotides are TGTGCCACCAGCAGAGTCAGGGATACGCAGTATTTT.